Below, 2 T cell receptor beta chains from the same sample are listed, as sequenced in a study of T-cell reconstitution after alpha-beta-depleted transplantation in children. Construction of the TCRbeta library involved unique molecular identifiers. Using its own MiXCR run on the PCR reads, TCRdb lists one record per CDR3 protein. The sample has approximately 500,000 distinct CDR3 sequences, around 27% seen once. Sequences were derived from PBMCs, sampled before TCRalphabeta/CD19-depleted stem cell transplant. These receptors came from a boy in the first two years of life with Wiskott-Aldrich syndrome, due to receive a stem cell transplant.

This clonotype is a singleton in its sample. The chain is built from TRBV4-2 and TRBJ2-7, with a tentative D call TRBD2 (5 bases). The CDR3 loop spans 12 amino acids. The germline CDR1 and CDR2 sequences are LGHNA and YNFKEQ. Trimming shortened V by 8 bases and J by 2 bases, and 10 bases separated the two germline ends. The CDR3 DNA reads TGTGCCAGCGGCTCCGGGGCCTACGAGCAGTACTTC. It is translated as CASGSGAYEQYF.

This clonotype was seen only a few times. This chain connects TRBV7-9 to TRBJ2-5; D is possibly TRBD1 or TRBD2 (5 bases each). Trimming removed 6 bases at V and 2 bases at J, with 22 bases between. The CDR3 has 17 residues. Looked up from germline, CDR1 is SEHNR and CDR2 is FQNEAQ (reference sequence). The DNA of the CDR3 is TGTGCCAGCAGTGGTCGGGATTCCCCAGGGAGACAAGAGACCCAGTACTTC. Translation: CASSGRDSPGRQETQYF. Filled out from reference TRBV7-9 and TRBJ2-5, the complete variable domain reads DTGVSQNPRHKITKRGQNVTFRCDPISEHNRLYWYRQTLGQGPEFLTYFQNEAQLEKSRLLSDRFSAERPKGSFSTLEIQRTEQGDSAMYLCASSGRDSPGRQETQYFGPGTRLLVL.